This TCR beta chain was identified in a study of Ad26.COV2.S vaccination and SARS-CoV-2 variants (dated by TCRdb to the early 2020s). Regarding the complete study: Donors in the vaccine arm were drawn from COV1001, a multicentre, randomized, double-blind, placebo-controlled phase I-IIa trial testing Ad26.COV2.S in healthy adults. Trial participants were randomized into five groups of five, in which low-dose or high-dose Ad26.COV2.S was given once or twice, or placebo was given on both occasions. Investigators remained blinded to trial group allocation during experiments and outcome assessment. Ad26.COV2.S was administered intramuscularly at a dose of 5x10^10 or 1x10^11 viral particles, either as one shot or as two shots given 56 days apart. A total of some 30 samples were included in the TCR-sequenced set, comprising roughly 20 Ad26.COV2.S vaccine recipients, 5 placebo recipients and 8 SARS-CoV-2 convalescent individuals. TCRbeta repertoire sequencing served as the tool for gauging how specific and how broad the SARS-CoV-2-reactive T cell receptors were following Ad26.COV2.S vaccination. The paper's findings and limits, for the study overall: It was noted by the authors that total T cell responses may have been underestimated by the TCR breadth and depth analyses. Vaccine and placebo recipients had comparable non-spike TCR breadth, which fits with the vaccine containing only spike. Substantial breadth of spike-specific CD8+ and CD4+ T cell responses was reported after vaccination. The study was not powered to compare responses between vaccine doses or regimens. Compared with placebo recipients, Ad26.COV2.S recipients showed higher spike-specific TCR breadth (P = 0.0014).

TCRbeta CDR3 regions were sequenced with the immunoSEQ Assay. After extraction, genomic DNA underwent amplification by bias-controlled multiplex PCR, followed by high-throughput sequencing. From the authors' description of their analysis: To quantify the absolute abundance of each unique TCRbeta CDR3 region, sequences were collapsed and filtered. T cell fraction was estimated by normalization of TCRbeta template counts to usable DNA, with usable DNA being measured through amplification of reference genes present in all nucleated cells. Repertoire TCRs were annotated as SARS-CoV-2-specific by exact matching of V gene, CDR3 amino acid sequence and J gene to a known reactive TCR set. The reference SARS-CoV-2 TCR set came from MIRA and was filtered for enrichment in COVID-19-positive ImmuneCODE repertoires, removing public or cross-reactive TCRs. Using the MIRA antigens, annotated TCRs were further analysed by specific ORF or by position within an ORF. Breadth was defined as annotated unique rearrangements over total unique productive rearrangements; depth was the summed frequency of those rearrangements. Two-sided Wilcoxon rank-sum tests were used to compare TCR breadth between groups. TCRdb mirrors the immuneACCESS table, restricted to in-frame sequences. Some clones are absent from its copies; in checked studies, under half trace to an unresolved V gene, and the reason for the others is unknown. The V and J calls and clone size come from that table; D and trimming were worked out from the DNA. The sample yields roughly 380,000 clones; approximately 84% were counted once. The top ten clones comprise about 3.3% of the sample.

V and J are truncated by 6 bases and 4 bases respectively, leaving an intervening sequence of 9 bases. Counted from cysteine to phenylalanine, this CDR3 has 12 amino acids. Of all the DNA, just the CDR3 is kept, 36 bases in frame from base 1. Concerning this clone: The clone's antigen remains unknown. No per-base quality is available; no much larger clone lies one base away.

The treatment or condition label here, explained by the study, means: around 19 received Ad26.COV2.S at low or high dose, single or two shots; about five received placebo; per-sample allocation not given. Repertoires of vaccine and placebo recipients were sequenced from samples collected on day 63 after the first injection. Cohort 1b enrolled 20 to 30 adults aged 18-55 years at a single site in Boston, USA, between 29 July and 7 August 2020. Ad26.COV2.S consisted of a replication-incompetent adenovirus type 26 vector by which a prefusion-stabilized SARS-CoV-2 spike protein from the original Wuhan strain was expressed.

The specimen was peripheral blood, collected in a trial of Ad26.COV2.S vaccine versus placebo. The sequence derives from a person between 18 and 65 years old who received the Ad26.COV2.S COVID-19 vaccine or a placebo. The chain joins TRBV12-3 or TRBV12-4 to TRBJ1-1; 5 matching bases give a weak D call of TRBD1. This receptor carries the CDR3 CASSRVGTEAFF. The DNA sequence is as follows: TGTGCCAGCAGCAGGGTCGGCACTGAAGCTTTCTTT.